Listed below are T cell receptor beta chains from one sample, sequenced in a study of CD8 T cells in ankylosing spondylitis. TCRdb re-derived calls from the 5' RACE reads in MiXCR, one entry per CDR3 protein. The sample carries 200,000 to 250,000 distinct CDR3 sequences, about 10% recorded once. The specimen sequenced was blood, either unsorted or a sorted T cell fraction (not recorded which). The source is a male donor with ankylosing spondylitis or in good health (not recorded which). CDR3s include the opening cysteine and the closing phenylalanine or tryptophan. The order of the fields is D gene, V gene, clone size, J gene, CDR3 protein, CDR3 DNA. A D gene is named only where the DNA matches it firmly. Size is omitted from some rows. Given values are once, few, many or a class for expanded clones.

d_call: TRBD1
v_call: TRBV12-3/TRBV12-4
clone_size: many
j_call: TRBJ1-2
cdr3_aa: CASRYGQEAYGYTF
cdr3_nt: TGTGCCAGCAGATACGGACAGGAGGCCTATGGCTACACCTTC

d_call: TRBD1
v_call: TRBV5-1
clone_size: many
j_call: TRBJ2-7
cdr3_aa: CASSLTGQGLWEQYF
cdr3_nt: TGCGCCAGCAGCTTGACAGGACAGGGGTTGTGGGAGCAGTACTTC

d_call: -
v_call: TRBV12-3/TRBV12-4
clone_size: -
j_call: TRBJ1-4
cdr3_aa: CASSFPRYQRGAHEKLFF
cdr3_nt: TGTGCCAGCAGTTTTCCCCGCTACCAGAGGGGGGCTCATGAAAAACTGTTTTTT

d_call: TRBD1
v_call: TRBV29-1
clone_size: few
j_call: TRBJ1-4
cdr3_aa: CSVGDRGEKLFF
cdr3_nt: TGCAGCGTAGGGGACAGGGGCGAAAAACTGTTTTTT

d_call: TRBD2
v_call: TRBV10-3
clone_size: few
j_call: TRBJ2-7
cdr3_aa: CAISIAGAHEQYF
cdr3_nt: TGTGCCATCAGTATAGCGGGGGCCCACGAGCAGTACTTC

d_call: -
v_call: TRBV20-1
clone_size: many
j_call: TRBJ1-1
cdr3_aa: CSARFRQGQTEAFF
cdr3_nt: TGCAGTGCTAGATTTCGGCAGGGGCAAACTGAAGCTTTCTTT

d_call: TRBD1
v_call: TRBV3-1
clone_size: -
j_call: TRBJ1-1
cdr3_aa: CASSQARGDTEAFF
cdr3_nt: TGTGCCAGCAGCCAAGCCAGGGGGGACACTGAAGCTTTCTTT

d_call: TRBD1
v_call: TRBV30
clone_size: few
j_call: TRBJ2-4
cdr3_aa: CAWSGQGKNIQYF
cdr3_nt: TGTGCCTGGAGTGGACAGGGAAAAAACATTCAGTACTTC

d_call: -
v_call: TRBV3-1
clone_size: many
j_call: TRBJ1-1
cdr3_aa: CASSQVSGTANTEAFF
cdr3_nt: TGTGCCAGCAGCCAAGTCTCCGGGACGGCGAACACTGAAGCTTTCTTT

d_call: -
v_call: TRBV28
clone_size: many
j_call: TRBJ2-1
cdr3_aa: CASGPLWSYNEQFF
cdr3_nt: TGTGCCAGCGGGCCTCTTTGGTCCTACAATGAGCAGTTCTTC

d_call: -
v_call: TRBV30
clone_size: many
j_call: TRBJ2-1
cdr3_aa: CAWSTGVRQFF
cdr3_nt: TGTGCCTGGAGTACGGGTGTTAGGCAGTTCTTC

d_call: TRBD2
v_call: TRBV5-6
clone_size: many
j_call: TRBJ2-5
cdr3_aa: CASSLSLAGAQETQYF
cdr3_nt: TGTGCCAGCAGCTTGTCCCTAGCGGGGGCTCAAGAGACCCAGTACTTC

d_call: TRBD1
v_call: TRBV5-1
clone_size: many
j_call: TRBJ1-4
cdr3_aa: CASSPDRVNEKLFF
cdr3_nt: TGCGCCAGCAGCCCGGACAGGGTTAATGAAAAACTGTTTTTT

d_call: -
v_call: TRBV9
clone_size: many
j_call: TRBJ1-2
cdr3_aa: CASSVVPDSSYGYTF
cdr3_nt: TGTGCCAGCAGCGTAGTCCCGGACAGTTCCTATGGCTACACCTTC

d_call: -
v_call: TRBV5-1
clone_size: many
j_call: TRBJ1-6
cdr3_aa: CASSRVNNSPLHF
cdr3_nt: TGCGCCAGCAGCCGGGTCAATAATTCACCCCTCCACTTT

d_call: TRBD2
v_call: TRBV5-6
clone_size: many
j_call: TRBJ2-5
cdr3_aa: CASSHPTGGETQYF
cdr3_nt: TGTGCCAGCAGCCACCCCACGGGGGGTGAGACCCAGTACTTC

d_call: TRBD2
v_call: TRBV9
clone_size: many
j_call: TRBJ2-7
cdr3_aa: CASSVDGGAYEQYF
cdr3_nt: TGTGCCAGCAGCGTAGATGGGGGGGCCTACGAGCAGTACTTC

d_call: -
v_call: TRBV12-3/TRBV12-4
clone_size: many
j_call: TRBJ1-5
cdr3_aa: CASSLGREHQPQHF
cdr3_nt: TGTGCCAGCAGTTTAGGGAGGGAACATCAGCCCCAGCATTTT

d_call: TRBD1
v_call: TRBV6-1
clone_size: few
j_call: TRBJ2-5
cdr3_aa: CASNNRDRGETQYF
cdr3_nt: TGTGCCAGCAATAACCGGGACAGGGGTGAGACCCAGTACTTC

d_call: -
v_call: TRBV12-3/TRBV12-4
clone_size: many
j_call: TRBJ2-7
cdr3_aa: CASSLAVRYEQYF
cdr3_nt: TGTGCCAGCAGTTTAGCGGTCCGGTACGAGCAGTACTTC

d_call: -
v_call: TRBV5-8
clone_size: many
j_call: TRBJ2-3
cdr3_aa: CASSFRQIASTDTQYF
cdr3_nt: TGTGCCAGCAGTTTTAGACAGATAGCTAGCACAGATACGCAGTATTTT

d_call: TRBD1
v_call: TRBV28
clone_size: -
j_call: TRBJ1-3
cdr3_aa: CASSSAGQVFSGNTIYF
cdr3_nt: TGTGCCAGCAGTTCAGCCGGACAGGTTTTCTCTGGAAACACCATATATTTT

d_call: TRBD1
v_call: TRBV6-1
clone_size: -
j_call: TRBJ2-3
cdr3_aa: CASRDGQGSTDTQYF
cdr3_nt: TGTGCCAGCAGGGACGGACAGGGTTCAACAGATACGCAGTATTTT

d_call: TRBD2
v_call: TRBV7-2
clone_size: -
j_call: TRBJ2-1
cdr3_aa: CASSLMAGGWDEQFF
cdr3_nt: TGTGCCAGCAGCTTAATGGCGGGGGGCTGGGATGAGCAGTTCTTC

d_call: -
v_call: TRBV28
clone_size: -
j_call: TRBJ1-4
cdr3_aa: CASSSVNEKLFF
cdr3_nt: TGTGCCAGCAGTTCAGTTAATGAAAAACTGTTTTTT

d_call: -
v_call: TRBV18
clone_size: many
j_call: TRBJ2-5
cdr3_aa: CASSRGETQYF
cdr3_nt: TGTGCCAGCTCTCGGGGAGAGACCCAGTACTTC

d_call: -
v_call: TRBV20-1
clone_size: many
j_call: TRBJ2-5
cdr3_aa: CSAFGKQETQYF
cdr3_nt: TGCAGTGCTTTCGGGAAACAAGAGACCCAGTACTTC

d_call: TRBD1
v_call: TRBV12-3/TRBV12-4
clone_size: many
j_call: TRBJ1-1
cdr3_aa: CASRRQGAGTDTEAFF
cdr3_nt: TGTGCCAGCAGGCGACAGGGGGCGGGTACGGACACTGAAGCTTTCTTT

d_call: -
v_call: TRBV6-5
clone_size: -
j_call: TRBJ1-1
cdr3_aa: CASSYWGRANTEAFF
cdr3_nt: TGTGCCAGCAGTTACTGGGGCAGGGCGAACACTGAAGCTTTCTTT

d_call: -
v_call: TRBV5-1
clone_size: many
j_call: TRBJ1-5
cdr3_aa: CASSSDPGQPQHF
cdr3_nt: TGCGCCAGCAGCTCCGATCCGGGTCAGCCCCAGCATTTT

d_call: TRBD2
v_call: TRBV9
clone_size: few
j_call: TRBJ2-2
cdr3_aa: CASSVAIISGGARGSGGELFF
cdr3_nt: TGTGCCAGCAGCGTAGCTATAATTAGCGGGGGGGCCCGGGGGAGCGGCGGGGAGCTGTTTTTT

d_call: TRBD2
v_call: TRBV7-8
clone_size: -
j_call: TRBJ2-5
cdr3_aa: CASSLATLAGVETQYF
cdr3_nt: TGTGCCAGCAGCTTAGCAACACTAGCGGGGGTAGAGACCCAGTACTTC

d_call: -
v_call: TRBV7-6
clone_size: -
j_call: TRBJ2-7
cdr3_aa: CASSLSGLYEQYF
cdr3_nt: TGTGCCAGCAGCTTATCTGGTTTGTACGAGCAGTACTTC

d_call: -
v_call: TRBV14
clone_size: few
j_call: TRBJ1-1
cdr3_aa: CASSLTPGRTEAFF
cdr3_nt: TGTGCCAGCAGCCTGACGCCCGGGAGGACTGAAGCTTTCTTT

d_call: -
v_call: TRBV5-1
clone_size: many
j_call: TRBJ2-1
cdr3_aa: CASSLGGEYNEQFF
cdr3_nt: TGCGCCAGCAGCTTGGGCGGGGAATACAATGAGCAGTTCTTC

d_call: -
v_call: TRBV28
clone_size: many
j_call: TRBJ2-5
cdr3_aa: CASSIPRLRSQETQYF
cdr3_nt: TGTGCCAGCAGCATTCCTCGCCTTAGATCCCAAGAGACCCAGTACTTC

d_call: -
v_call: TRBV3-1
clone_size: -
j_call: TRBJ2-2
cdr3_aa: CASSQVFGASGELFF
cdr3_nt: TGTGCCAGCAGCCAAGTATTTGGTGCTTCGGGGGAGCTGTTTTTT

d_call: -
v_call: TRBV20-1
clone_size: many
j_call: TRBJ1-1
cdr3_aa: CSADFPEAFF
cdr3_nt: TGCAGTGCCGACTTCCCTGAAGCTTTCTTT

d_call: TRBD1
v_call: TRBV5-1
clone_size: many
j_call: TRBJ1-5
cdr3_aa: CASSLGSGGNQPQHF
cdr3_nt: TGCGCCAGCAGCTTGGGGTCAGGGGGTAATCAGCCCCAGCATTTT

d_call: TRBD1
v_call: TRBV20-1
clone_size: many
j_call: TRBJ1-1
cdr3_aa: CSAQTGVSTEAFF
cdr3_nt: TGCAGTGCTCAAACAGGGGTTTCCACTGAAGCTTTCTTT

d_call: -
v_call: TRBV28
clone_size: many
j_call: TRBJ1-2
cdr3_aa: CASSLAAGYNGYTF
cdr3_nt: TGTGCCAGCAGTTTAGCGGCGGGGTATAATGGCTACACCTTC

d_call: -
v_call: TRBV30
clone_size: -
j_call: TRBJ2-2
cdr3_aa: CAWSVQGGTGTGELFF
cdr3_nt: TGTGCCTGGAGTGTACAAGGCGGTACGGGCACCGGGGAGCTGTTTTTT

d_call: TRBD1
v_call: TRBV7-2
clone_size: many
j_call: TRBJ1-2
cdr3_aa: CASSPGQGIDNYGYTF
cdr3_nt: TGTGCCAGCAGCCCGGGACAGGGGATTGATAACTATGGCTACACCTTC

d_call: -
v_call: TRBV7-2
clone_size: -
j_call: TRBJ2-4
cdr3_aa: CASTLVEATKNTQYF
cdr3_nt: TGTGCCAGCACCTTAGTGGAAGCGACCAAAAACACTCAGTACTTC

d_call: TRBD2
v_call: TRBV11-2
clone_size: -
j_call: TRBJ2-7
cdr3_aa: CASSLVSTSGYEQYF
cdr3_nt: TGTGCCAGCAGCTTAGTCAGTACTAGCGGCTACGAGCAGTACTTC

d_call: -
v_call: TRBV3-1
clone_size: many
j_call: TRBJ2-7
cdr3_aa: CASSHAVSYEQYF
cdr3_nt: TGTGCCAGCAGCCATGCGGTCTCCTACGAGCAGTACTTC

d_call: -
v_call: TRBV5-1
clone_size: many
j_call: TRBJ2-3
cdr3_aa: CASSLSGGGSLGDTQYF
cdr3_nt: TGCGCCAGCAGCTTGAGTGGCGGAGGATCCCTTGGAGATACGCAGTATTTT

d_call: -
v_call: TRBV24-1
clone_size: many
j_call: TRBJ2-1
cdr3_aa: CATSDLRGDEQFF
cdr3_nt: TGTGCCACCAGTGATTTGAGGGGGGATGAGCAGTTCTTC

d_call: TRBD1
v_call: TRBV29-1
clone_size: many
j_call: TRBJ1-1
cdr3_aa: CSVTDRGNTEAFF
cdr3_nt: TGCAGCGTCACGGACAGGGGGAACACTGAAGCTTTCTTT

d_call: TRBD1
v_call: TRBV19
clone_size: few
j_call: TRBJ1-5
cdr3_aa: CASRFPGQINQPQHF
cdr3_nt: TGTGCCAGTAGATTTCCGGGACAGATCAATCAGCCCCAGCATTTT